This T cell receptor beta chain was captured in a study of human T cells and chemical hapten exposure. Trimming took 1 base from V and 1 from J, leaving 13 bases between them. The CDR3 runs to 16 residues. The germline CDR1 and CDR2 sequences are MDHEN and SYDVKM. The library tagged each cDNA molecule with unique molecular identifiers. As processed by the authors: The number of TCRs in each sample had a median of approximately 96,000 and spanned roughly 23,224 to 750,000. Each CDR3 protein is one row after TCRdb ran MiXCR on the RACE reads. These V and J calls are TCRdb output, not the study's own analysis. The sample lists about 34,000 distinct CDR3 sequences; just under 6.5% were seen once. As to time point: patch test 1, 2 weeks after DPC sensitization. As for treatment: therapeutic diphenylcyclopropenone sensitization with weekly scalp DPC. Someone pulled total RNA out of unfractionated whole blood.

Points from the study as a whole: There was a positive correlation between PT1 expanded TCR counts and patch test score. DPC sensitization produced no change in TCRs with frequency above 1 in 1000.

This clonotype has ten or more counts. Its target is not known. This chain uses TRBV28 with TRBJ2-5; unclear D gene. The source was whole blood, collected in connection with sensitization to the hapten diphenylcyclopropenone (DPC). This clonotype was sampled from a woman in her twenties or thirties with alopecia areata. Some clones in this sample may be carry-over from other donors' samples. CDR3 sequence (DNA): TGTGCCAGCAGTTTATCCTGGTTACTCCCCCAAGAGACCCAGTACTTC. Its translation: CASSLSWLLPQETQYF.